Included here is one TCR beta chain sequence, with context. Assay: immunoSEQ multiplex PCR; the TCRdb copy retains only in-frame clones and omits some. Of about 300,000 clones detected, roughly 90% appear once; the ten largest clones hold about 6%. These data are taken from a study of blood T cell repertoires in COVID-19. About the study: Acute-phase and convalescent COVID-19 samples originated in the United States, Italy and Spain. PBMCs, B-cell-depleted T cells, or T cells provided the cDNA or gDNA that made up the material.

This clonotype was obtained from a man aged 18-30 years who had recovered from COVID-19. The material sequenced was peripheral blood.

The CDR3 sequence: CASSGQLGEKLFF. CDR3 DNA sequence: TGTGCCAGTAGTGGACAGTTGGGTGAAAAACTGTTTTTT. The V call is TRBV19, the J call TRBJ1-4; D possibly corresponds to TRBD1 (6 bases). Per germline, CDR1 LNHDA and CDR2 SQIVND (reference sequence). The CDR3 is made up of 13 amino acids. With 5 bases removed from V and 7 bases from J, the gap between germline ends came to 11 bases.